These T cell receptor beta chains were read from a single sample in a study of blood T cell repertoires in COVID-19. Only in-frame clones appear in the TCRdb table, and some are missing; sequencing was by immunoSEQ multiplex PCR. Of 150,000 to 200,000 clones in the sample, around four fifths were seen once. Sequencing input: peripheral blood. All receptors come from a woman older than 75 with COVID-19, enrolled during active disease. Both conserved end residues are part of each CDR3. The D gene is left open where the match is weak. Size tells how often a clone was seen (once, few, many) or the class of an expanded clone, and some rows leave it out.

CDR3aa | CDR3nt | v_gene | abundance | d_gene | j_gene
CASSQQGLRHGYTF | TGTGCCAGCAGCCAACAGGGACTACGGCATGGCTACACCTTC | TRBV6-5 | . | . | TRBJ1-2
CASSSRDRVYEQYF | TGTGCCAGCAGCTCCAGGGACAGGGTCTACGAGCAGTACTTC | TRBV5-6 | . | TRBD1 | TRBJ2-7
CASSQPQGVRADTQYF | TGTGCCAGCAGCCAGCCCCAGGGGGTTCGAGCAGATACGCAGTATTTT | TRBV14 | once | TRBD1 | TRBJ2-3
CASSVGGYGEQYF | TGTGCCAGCAGCGTAGGAGGGTATGGCGAGCAGTACTTC | TRBV9 | few | . | TRBJ2-7
CASSVGQSNTGELFF | TGTGCCAGCAGCGTGGGACAGTCTAACACCGGGGAGCTGTTTTTT | TRBV5-8 | . | TRBD1 | TRBJ2-2
CSTMGQSNTGELFF | TGCAGCACCATGGGACAGTCAAACACCGGGGAGCTGTTTTTT | TRBV29-1 | many | TRBD1 | TRBJ2-2
CSARLHNEQFF | TGCAGTGCTAGACTTCACAATGAGCAGTTCTTC | TRBV20-1 | . | . | TRBJ2-1
CASNRGHLFYGYTF | TGTGCCAGCAACAGGGGACACCTCTTCTATGGCTACACCTTC | TRBV19 | . | TRBD1 | TRBJ1-2
CASSLEGQSREQYF | TGTGCCAGCAGCTTAGAGGGACAGAGTCGCGAGCAGTACTTC | TRBV7-9 | few | TRBD1 | TRBJ2-7
CASSRRVLNTEAFF | TGTGCCAGCAGTCGGAGGGTTTTGAACACTGAAGCTTTCTTT | TRBV28 | . | . | TRBJ1-1
CASWGQALTSPLHF | TGTGCCAGCTGGGGACAGGCCCTCACTTCACCCCTCCACTTT | TRBV28 | . | TRBD1 | TRBJ1-6
CASNDGPGGYTF | TGCGCCAGCAACGACGGGCCGGGGGGCTACACCTTC | TRBV5-1 | . | . | TRBJ1-2
CASSLAYKPTENSPLHF | TGTGCCAGCAGCTTAGCATATAAGCCGACGGAGAATTCACCCCTCCACTTT | TRBV7-8 | . | . | TRBJ1-6
CASSPGSGGNQPQHF | TGTGCCAGCAGTCCGGGATCTGGGGGCAATCAGCCCCAGCATTTT | TRBV3-1/TRBV3-2 | . | . | TRBJ1-5
CASSIRDRGSPLHF | TGTGCCAGTAGTATTAGGGACAGAGGTTCACCCCTCCACTTT | TRBV19 | few | TRBD1 | TRBJ1-6
CAISDGQTNTEAFF | TGTGCCATCAGTGACGGACAGACGAACACTGAAGCTTTCTTT | TRBV10-3 | . | . | TRBJ1-1
CASSFPTIITGTGWTEAFF | TGTGCCAGCAGTTTCCCAACAATTATTACCGGGACAGGGTGGACGGAAGCTTTCTTT | TRBV28 | . | TRBD1 | TRBJ1-1
CASSVEGDQPQHF | TGTGCCAGCAGTGTCGAGGGTGATCAGCCCCAGCATTTT | TRBV2 | once | . | TRBJ1-5
CASSSIQGAFGNTIYF | TGTGCCAGCAGTTCGATCCAGGGGGCGTTTGGAAACACCATATATTTT | TRBV6-5 | . | TRBD1 | TRBJ1-3
CASSIDPTGYEQYF | TGTGCCAGTAGTATAGATCCCACGGGTTACGAGCAGTACTTC | TRBV19 | . | . | TRBJ2-7
CASSLLPGLNQPQHF | TGTGCCAGCAGCTTGTTGCCAGGGTTAAATCAGCCCCAGCATTTT | TRBV5-8 | . | . | TRBJ1-5
CASSVVALAGTDTQYF | TGTGCCAGCAGCGTAGTGGCTCTAGCGGGCACAGATACGCAGTATTTT | TRBV9 | once | TRBD2 | TRBJ2-3
CASTPQGAQPQHF | TGTGCCAGCACCCCACAGGGGGCTCAGCCCCAGCATTTT | TRBV6-5 | . | TRBD1 | TRBJ1-5
CASSEDSYGYTF | TGTGCCAGCAGTGAGGACAGCTATGGCTACACCTTC | TRBV2 | . | . | TRBJ1-2
CASSLDLRGETQYF | TGTGCCAGCAGCTTAGATTTGCGGGGAGAGACCCAGTACTTC | TRBV11-2 | . | . | TRBJ2-5
CASSPDRYYGYTF | TGTGCCAGCAGCCCGGACAGATACTATGGCTACACCTTC | TRBV3-1/TRBV3-2 | . | . | TRBJ1-2